Following are 2 T cell receptor beta chains from one sample sequenced in a study of cytomegalovirus exposure and HLA in healthy donors. In the PCR, 60 Vbeta and 13 Jbeta primers were used. Here immunoSEQ multiplex PCR was the method, and the copy in TCRdb shows in-frame clones only, minus some. The sample has about 87,000 clones, about 68% seen once; the top ten hold approximately 20%. The sequenced sample consisted of PBMCs. These receptor sequences come from a man aged 30 to 39 in good health and CMV-seropositive.

As to this clone: One end of the junction is discordant with germline, which a read error may explain. The rearrangement joins TRBV30 to TRBJ1-5, with 10 bases identical to TRBD1. This CDR3 comprises 15 residues. Looked up from germline, CDR1 is GTSNPN and CDR2 is SVGIG (reference sequence). CDR3 coding DNA: TGTGCCTGGAGTACGGACAGGGGGGGCTATCAGCCCCAGAATTTT. The encoded protein is CAWSTDRGGYQPQNF.

The chain links TRBV6-6 to TRBJ2-1, with D tentatively TRBD2 (5 bases). This CDR3 comprises 14 residues. Trimming left V 3 bases short and J 7 bases short, with 13 bases between. CDR1 and CDR2 from the germline V gene are MNHNY and SVGAGI (reference sequence). CDR3 sequence reads: CASSYSRGKNEQFF. DNA for the CDR3: TGTGCCAGCAGTTATTCCCGGGGAAAAAATGAGCAGTTCTTC.